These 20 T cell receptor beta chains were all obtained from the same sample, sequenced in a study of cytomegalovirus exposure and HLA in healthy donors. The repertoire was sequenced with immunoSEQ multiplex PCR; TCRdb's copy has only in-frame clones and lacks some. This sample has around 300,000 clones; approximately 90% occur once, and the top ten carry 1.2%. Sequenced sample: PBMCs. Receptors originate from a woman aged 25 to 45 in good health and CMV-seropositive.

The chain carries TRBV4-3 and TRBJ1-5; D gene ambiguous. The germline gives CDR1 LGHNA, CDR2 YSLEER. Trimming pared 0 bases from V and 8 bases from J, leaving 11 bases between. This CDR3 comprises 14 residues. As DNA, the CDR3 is TGCGCCAGCAGCCAAGATACCGGTTTAAAGCCCCAGCATTTT. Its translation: CASSQDTGLKPQHF.

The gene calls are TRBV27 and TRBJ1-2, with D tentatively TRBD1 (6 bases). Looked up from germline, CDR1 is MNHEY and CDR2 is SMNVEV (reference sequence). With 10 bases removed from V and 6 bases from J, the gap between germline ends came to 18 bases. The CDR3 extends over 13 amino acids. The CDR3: CATGGWQGNGYTF. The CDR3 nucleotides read TGTGCCACCGGGGGCTGGCAGGGAAATGGCTACACCTTC.

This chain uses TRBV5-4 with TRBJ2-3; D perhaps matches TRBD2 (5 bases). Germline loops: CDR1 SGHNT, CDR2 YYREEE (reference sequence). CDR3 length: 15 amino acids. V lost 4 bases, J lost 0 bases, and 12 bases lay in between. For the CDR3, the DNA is TGTGCCAGCAGCCCTTCGGGGTTTAGCACAGATACGCAGTATTTT. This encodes CASSPSGFSTDTQYF.

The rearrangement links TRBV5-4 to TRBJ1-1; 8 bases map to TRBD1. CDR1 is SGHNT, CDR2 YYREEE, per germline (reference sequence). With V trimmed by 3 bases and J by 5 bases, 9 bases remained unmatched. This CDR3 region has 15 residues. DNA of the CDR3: TGTGCCAGCAGCTCCACCGTCGACAGGGGTACTGAAGCTTTCTTT. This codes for CASSSTVDRGTEAFF.

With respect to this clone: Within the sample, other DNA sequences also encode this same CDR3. CDR3 region: CASSLGAYEQYF. The CDR3 nucleotides are TGCGCCAGCAGCTTGGGTGCCTACGAGCAGTACTTC. The chain employs TRBV5-1 and TRBJ2-7; no firm D call. This CDR3 comprises 12 residues. V was shortened by 0 bases and J by 2 bases, with 3 bases between the two germline ends. Germline assignment: CDR1 SGHRS and CDR2 YFSETQ.

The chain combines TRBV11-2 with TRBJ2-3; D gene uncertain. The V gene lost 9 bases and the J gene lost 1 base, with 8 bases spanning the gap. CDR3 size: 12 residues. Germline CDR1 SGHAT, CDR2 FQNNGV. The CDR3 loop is CASKRRTDTQYF. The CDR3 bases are TGTGCCAGTAAGAGGCGCACAGATACGCAGTATTTT.

DNA for the CDR3: TGTGCCAGCAGTGAAGCGCGTCGCGGGACCACAGATACGCAGTATTTT. Translation gives CASSEARRGTTDTQYF. This rearrangement joins TRBV2 to TRBJ2-3; D might be TRBD2 (6 bases). CDR1 is SNHLY, CDR2 FYNNEI, per germline. Trimming took 0 bases from V and 2 from J, leaving 12 bases between them. CDR3 size: 16 residues.

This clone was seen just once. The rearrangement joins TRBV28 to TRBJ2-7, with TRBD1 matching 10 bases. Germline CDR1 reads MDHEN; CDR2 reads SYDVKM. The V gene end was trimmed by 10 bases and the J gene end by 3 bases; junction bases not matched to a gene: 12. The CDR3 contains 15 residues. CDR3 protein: CAIATGGAIIYEQYF. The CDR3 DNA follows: TGTGCCATCGCGACAGGGGGCGCGATCATCTACGAGCAGTACTTC.

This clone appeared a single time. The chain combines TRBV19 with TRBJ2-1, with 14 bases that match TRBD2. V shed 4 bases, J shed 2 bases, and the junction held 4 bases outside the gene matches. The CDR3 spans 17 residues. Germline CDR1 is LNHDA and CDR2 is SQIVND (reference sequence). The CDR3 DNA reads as TGTGCCAGTAGTACCATGGGACTAGCGGGGGCCTACAATGAGCAGTTCTTC. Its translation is CASSTMGLAGAYNEQFF.

CDR3 sequence: CASSLGINQPQHF. The CDR3 bases are TGTGCCAGCAGCTTAGGGATAAATCAGCCCCAGCATTTT. The V and J genes are TRBV7-8 and TRBJ1-5; D call uncertain. Germline V CDR1 and CDR2: SGHVS, FQNEAQ. The CDR3 covers 13 residues. V lost 1 base and J lost 4, with 5 bases in between.

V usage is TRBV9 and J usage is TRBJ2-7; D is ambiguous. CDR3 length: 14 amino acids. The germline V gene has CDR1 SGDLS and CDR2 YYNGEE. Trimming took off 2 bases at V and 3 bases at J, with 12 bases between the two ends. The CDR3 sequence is CASSVSLVSYEQYF. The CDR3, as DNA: TGTGCCAGCAGCGTTTCCCTAGTTAGCTACGAGCAGTACTTC. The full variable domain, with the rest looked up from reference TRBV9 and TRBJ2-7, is DSGVTQTPKHLITATGQRVTLRCSPRSGDLSVYWYQQSLDQGLQFLIQYYNGEERAKGNILERFSAQQFPDLHSELNLSSLELGDSALYFCASSVSLVSYEQYFGPGTRLTVT.

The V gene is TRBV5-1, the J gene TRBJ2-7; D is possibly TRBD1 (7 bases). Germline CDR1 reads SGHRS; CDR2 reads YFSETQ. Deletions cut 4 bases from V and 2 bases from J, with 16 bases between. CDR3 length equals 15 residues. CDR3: CASSPRGDSPYEQYF. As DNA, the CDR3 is TGCGCCAGCAGCCCTAGGGGGGACAGTCCCTACGAGCAGTACTTC.

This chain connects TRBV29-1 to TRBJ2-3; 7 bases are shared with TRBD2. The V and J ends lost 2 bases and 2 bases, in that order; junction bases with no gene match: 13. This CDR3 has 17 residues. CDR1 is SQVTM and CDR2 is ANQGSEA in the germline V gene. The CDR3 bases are TGCAGCGTTGAATGGACTAGGCTAGCGGTACTCACAGATACGCAGTATTTT. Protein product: CSVEWTRLAVLTDTQYF.

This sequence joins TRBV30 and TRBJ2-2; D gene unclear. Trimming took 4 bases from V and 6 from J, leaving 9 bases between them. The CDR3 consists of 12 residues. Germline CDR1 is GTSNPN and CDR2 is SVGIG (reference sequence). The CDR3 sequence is CAWTYTPGELFF. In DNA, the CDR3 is TGTGCCTGGACCTACACCCCCGGGGAGCTGTTTTTT.

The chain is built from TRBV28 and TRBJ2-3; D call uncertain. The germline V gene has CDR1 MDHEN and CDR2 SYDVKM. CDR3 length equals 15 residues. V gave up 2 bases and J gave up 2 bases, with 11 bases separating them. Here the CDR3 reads CASSLGGILTDTQYF. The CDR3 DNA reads TGTGCCAGCAGTTTAGGTGGGATACTCACAGATACGCAGTATTTT. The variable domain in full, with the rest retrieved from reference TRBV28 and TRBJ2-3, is DVKVTQSSRYLVKRTGEKVFLECVQDMDHENMFWYRQDPGLGLRLIYFSYDVKMKEKGDIPEGYSVSREKKERFSLILESASTNQTSMYLCASSLGGILTDTQYFGPGTRLTVL.

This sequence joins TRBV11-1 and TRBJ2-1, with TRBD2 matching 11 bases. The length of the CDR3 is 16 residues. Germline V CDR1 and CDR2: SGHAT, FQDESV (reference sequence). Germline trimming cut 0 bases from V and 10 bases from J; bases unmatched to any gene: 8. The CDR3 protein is CASSLARSPSGGEQFF. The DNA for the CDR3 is TGTGCCAGCAGCTTAGCCAGGTCGCCTAGCGGGGGGGAGCAGTTCTTC. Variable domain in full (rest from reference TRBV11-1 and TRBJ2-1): EAEVAQSPRYKITEKSQAVAFWCDPISGHATLYWYRQILGQGPELLVQFQDESVVDDSQLPKDRFSAERLKGVDSTLKIQPAELGDSAMYLCASSLARSPSGGEQFFGPGTRLTVL.

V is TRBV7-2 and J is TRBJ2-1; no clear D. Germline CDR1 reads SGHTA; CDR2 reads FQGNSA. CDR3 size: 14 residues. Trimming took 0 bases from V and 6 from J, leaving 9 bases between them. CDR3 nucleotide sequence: TGTGCCAGCAGCTTAGCGGGGTTAGGCAATGAGCAGTTCTTC. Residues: CASSLAGLGNEQFF.

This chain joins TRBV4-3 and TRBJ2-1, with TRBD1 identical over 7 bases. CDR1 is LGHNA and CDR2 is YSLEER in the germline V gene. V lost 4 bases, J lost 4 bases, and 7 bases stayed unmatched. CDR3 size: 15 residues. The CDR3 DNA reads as TGCGCCAGCAGCCCAAGGGGGCCCAGATACAATGAGCAGTTCTTC. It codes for CASSPRGPRYNEQFF.

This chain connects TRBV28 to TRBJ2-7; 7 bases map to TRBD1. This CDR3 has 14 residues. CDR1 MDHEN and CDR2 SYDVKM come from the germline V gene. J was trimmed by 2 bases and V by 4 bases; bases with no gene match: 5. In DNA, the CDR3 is TGTGCCAGCAGTTACGCAGGGGGTCCCTACGAGCAGTACTTC. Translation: CASSYAGGPYEQYF.

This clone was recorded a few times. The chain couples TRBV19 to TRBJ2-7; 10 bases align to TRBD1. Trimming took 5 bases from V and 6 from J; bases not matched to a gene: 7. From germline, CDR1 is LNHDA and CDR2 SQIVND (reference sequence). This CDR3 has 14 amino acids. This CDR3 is CASSATGGAGEQYF. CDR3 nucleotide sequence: TGTGCCAGTAGTGCGACAGGGGGCGCGGGCGAGCAGTACTTC.